This TCR beta chain was recorded in a study of cytomegalovirus exposure and HLA in healthy donors. Study-level findings and limits: The majority of TCR sequences were rare, yet some public TCRs appeared in many donors. Most TCR beta V segments were productive about 87% or about 30% of the time in an earlier analysis. The authors enumerated 164 TCR beta chains as linked to cytomegalovirus. Across donors, sequencing depth was assumed by presence/absence analyses to be roughly uniform.

The PCR made use of 60 Vbeta and 13 Jbeta primers. Profiling relied on immunoSEQ multiplex PCR, and the TCRdb table lists in-frame clones only, not all of them. This table has 90,000 to 95,000 clones, roughly 73% appearing once. For this clone: The antigen is not known.

The source is a male donor in good health and CMV-seropositive. The sample consisted of PBMCs.

The CDR3 sequence is CASSRDRGDYEQYF. The CDR3 DNA follows: TGCGCCAGCAGCAGGGACAGGGGGGACTACGAGCAGTACTTC. The chain uses TRBV5-1 and TRBJ2-7; TRBD1 matches at 11 bases. The germline CDR1 and CDR2 sequences are SGHRS and YFSETQ. CDR3 length equals 14 residues. V was clipped by 4 bases and J by 3 bases; unmatched bases: 3.